This paragraph reports one TCR beta chain. It has no known antigen specificity. No quality values exist for individual bases; no much larger clone is one base distant. Whole blood was collected in K2EDTA tubes by collaborating institutions according to the institutions' own protocols. Collaborator samples were shipped for TCRbeta analysis as frozen whole blood, isolated PBMCs, or DNA extracted from either sample type. The CDR3 runs 15 amino acids, cysteine and phenylalanine included. Just CDR3 DNA is preserved here, 45 bases in frame from base 1. CDR1 and CDR2, per the germline V gene (reference sequence), are LNHDA and SQIVND. The junction shows trimming of 6 bases on V and 4 bases on J, plus 13 bases between the germline ends. The sample originates from a study of blood T cell repertoires in COVID-19 (dated by TCRdb to the early 2020s). General notes on the study: The collaborator samples originated in the United States, Italy and Spain and spanned the acute and convalescent phases of COVID-19. The repertoires were made available in a free public database intended to serve as a resource for research on the immune response to SARS-CoV-2. The dataset comprised deeply sampled blood TCRbeta repertoires from subjects exposed to, actively infected with, or recovered from COVID-19. The samples were drawn from the first 160 participants of the ongoing ImmuneRACE study and from 1,254 subjects provided by 6 global collaborators. The prospective study material was composed of cDNA or gDNA derived from T cells, B-cell-depleted T cells, or PBMCs. Nearly every sample came with metadata listing a de-identified subject ID, COVID-19 status, age in years and sex. Where available, HLA class I and class II types were taken from metadata supplied by the sample provider and were not determined by assay-based typing. General findings and caveats noted by the study authors: How much clinical and demographic metadata was included differed by source and by participant, and the metadata was provided uncurated.

TCRbeta CDR3 regions were amplified from genomic DNA by means of the immunoSEQ Assay, a bias-controlled multiplex PCR. From the authors' description of their analysis: Within the assay, amplification of reference gene primers was used to estimate how many nucleated cells each sample contained. To quantify the absolute abundance of each unique TCRbeta CDR3 rearrangement, sequence reads were collapsed and filtered. For each sample, productive Simpson clonality was calculated by taking the square root of Simpson's diversity index across productive rearrangements. TCRdb carries this immuneACCESS record with in-frame sequences only. Its versions omit some clonotypes, under half of them owing to an unresolved V gene in the studies checked, with the rest unexplained. D and trimming were read from the DNA, whereas the V and J calls and clone size are those reported in that table. In this sample the table shows a few hundred thousand clones, 80% to 90% of which occur a single time. The ten largest clones capture roughly 1.2% of the sample.

The chain was built from TRBV19 and TRBJ1-6; the D gene is perhaps TRBD1, from 5 matching bases. What was sequenced was peripheral blood. The sequence derives from a woman in her forties or fifties with acute or convalescent COVID-19. CDR3 reads: CASSQGVGYNSPLHF. The nucleotide sequence reads as follows: TGTGCCAGTAGCCAAGGGGTAGGGTATAATTCACCCCTCCACTTT.